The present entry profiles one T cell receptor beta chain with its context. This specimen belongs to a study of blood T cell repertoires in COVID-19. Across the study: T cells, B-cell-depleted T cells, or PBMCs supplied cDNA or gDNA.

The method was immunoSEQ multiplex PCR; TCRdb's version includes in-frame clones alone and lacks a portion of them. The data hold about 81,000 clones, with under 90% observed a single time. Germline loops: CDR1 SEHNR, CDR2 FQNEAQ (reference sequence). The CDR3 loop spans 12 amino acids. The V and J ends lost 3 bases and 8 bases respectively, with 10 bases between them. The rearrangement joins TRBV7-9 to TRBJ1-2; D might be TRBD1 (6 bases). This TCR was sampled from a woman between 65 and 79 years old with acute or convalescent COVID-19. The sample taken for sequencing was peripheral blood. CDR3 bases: TGTGCCAGCAGCTTCGAAGGGACAGGCTACACCTTC. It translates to CASSFEGTGYTF.